Below are 27 T cell receptor beta chains sequenced from a single sample in a study of cytomegalovirus exposure and HLA in healthy donors. Amplification used 60 Vbeta primers and 13 Jbeta primers. Profiling relied on immunoSEQ multiplex PCR, and the TCRdb table lists in-frame clones only, not all of them. Altogether more than 80,000 clones are present, more than 60% being singletons, with the ten largest covering 3% to 4.5%. Material for sequencing was PBMCs. The receptors were gathered from a man between 60 and 70 years old in good health and CMV-seronegative.

The rearrangement links TRBV2 to TRBJ1-3, with D possibly TRBD1 on 6 matching bases. The CDR3 totals 14 residues. Germline V gene lookup returns CDR1 SNHLY and CDR2 FYNNEI. V lost 8 bases to trimming and J lost 3 bases, with 14 bases between them. CDR3 sequence reads: CASSDRYGGNTIYF. The CDR3 DNA reads as TGTGCCAGCTCCGACAGGTATGGTGGAAACACCATATATTTT. Full variable domain (outside the CDR3, taken from reference TRBV2 and TRBJ1-3): EPEVTQTPSHQVTQMGQEVILRCVPISNHLYFYWYRQILGQKVEFLVSFYNNEISEKSEIFDDQFSVERPDGSNFTLKIRSTKLEDSAMYFCASSDRYGGNTIYFGEGSWLTVV.

The rearrangement uses TRBV6-5 and TRBJ2-2; 11 nucleotides align to TRBD2. The germline CDR1 and CDR2 sequences are MNHEY and SVGAGI. With V trimmed by 6 bases and J by 1 base, 1 base remained unmatched. The length of the CDR3 is 15 residues. For the CDR3, the DNA is TGTGCCAGCAGACTAGCGGGGGAGAACACCGGGGAGCTGTTTTTT. Protein: CASRLAGENTGELFF.

The V call is TRBV7-2, the J call TRBJ1-6; 9 nucleotides align to TRBD1. Per the germline V gene, CDR1 is SGHTA and CDR2 is FQGNSA. The CDR3 spans 17 residues. V was pared by 0 bases and J by 8 bases, with 8 bases of the junction left unmatched. For the CDR3, the DNA is TGTGCCAGCAGCTTAGCCCCGGGACAGGGCGATGATTCACCCCTCCACTTT. It yields the protein CASSLAPGQGDDSPLHF.

This clone was detected once. The chain couples TRBV9 to TRBJ1-6; 8 bases line up with TRBD1. V was clipped by 5 bases and J by 13 bases; unmatched bases: 5. CDR1 is SGDLS and CDR2 is YYNGEE in the germline V gene. The CDR3 covers 12 residues. The CDR3 nucleotides are TGTGCCAGCAGGCAGGGGGCAGGTCCCCTCCACTTT. Its protein product is CASRQGAGPLHF. Together with reference TRBV9 and TRBJ1-6, the CDR3 gives the full variable domain: DSGVTQTPKHLITATGQRVTLRCSPRSGDLSVYWYQQSLDQGLQFLIQYYNGEERAKGNILERFSAQQFPDLHSELNLSSLELGDSALYFCASRQGAGPLHFGNGTRLTVT.

V is TRBV27 and J is TRBJ1-2; 10 bases match TRBD1. Germline values: CDR1 MNHEY, CDR2 SMNVEV (reference sequence). The junction had 6 bases not matched to a gene; V was cut back by 6 bases and J by 8 bases. CDR3 length equals 13 residues. The CDR3 DNA reads TGTGCCAGCAGCAGACAGGGGGCGCCCGGCTACACCTTC. Its protein is CASSRQGAPGYTF.

The J gene is TRBJ1-2, the V gene TRBV9; no firm D call. The germline V and J ends were trimmed by 4 bases and 4 bases, with 20 bases remaining between them. CDR1 is SGDLS, CDR2 YYNGEE, per germline. This CDR3 has 16 amino acids. Here the CDR3 DNA reads TGTGCCAGCAGCCCTCAAGCAGGCAGCGGCGGCTATGGCTACACCTTC. This encodes CASSPQAGSGGYGYTF.

The rearrangement uses TRBV7-9 and TRBJ1-2; 10 positions agree with TRBD1. Germline V gene sequence: CDR1 SEHNR, CDR2 FQNEAQ (reference sequence). V lost 2 bases to trimming and J lost 6 bases; unmatched junction nucleotides: 6. This CDR3 spans 15 amino acids. CDR3 sequence: CASSLRQGARNGYTF. The CDR3 bases are TGTGCCAGCAGCTTACGACAGGGGGCGAGAAATGGCTACACCTTC.

The count of this clone is one. The J gene is TRBJ2-5, the V gene TRBV5-1; no definite D call. V gave up 0 bases and J gave up 2 bases, with 8 bases separating them. The CDR3 loop spans 14 amino acids. Germline CDR1 SGHRS, CDR2 YFSETQ. The CDR3 DNA reads TGCGCCAGCAGCTTGGACCTCCTACAAGAGACCCAGTACTTC. Translating it yields CASSLDLLQETQYF.

This clone was seen only a few times. DNA for the CDR3: TGTGCCAGCAGCTTCCGAGGGGGATACAACACTGAAGCTTTCTTT. This gives the protein CASSFRGGYNTEAFF. The chain employs TRBV11-2 and TRBJ1-1; a possible D gene is TRBD1 (6 bases). V was trimmed by 3 bases and J by 2 bases, leaving 13 bases between them. Germline assignment: CDR1 SGHAT and CDR2 FQNNGV. This CDR3 comprises 15 residues. Combining the CDR3 with reference TRBV11-2 and TRBJ1-1 gives the whole variable domain EAGVAQSPRYKIIEKRQSVAFWCNPISGHATLYWYQQILGQGPKLLIQFQNNGVVDDSQLPKDRFSAERLKGVDSTLKIQPAKLEDSAVYLCASSFRGGYNTEAFFGQGTRLTVV.

The genes are TRBV4-3 and TRBJ1-3; TRBD1 aligns across 8 bases. The CDR3 has 19 amino acids. After removal of 2 bases from V and 3 bases from J, the junction contained 15 bases not matched to a gene. Looked up from germline, CDR1 is LGHNA and CDR2 is YSLEER. The DNA for the CDR3 is TGCGCCAGCAGCCAAAGTATTGCAGGAAACAGGGGGTTTGGAAACACCATATATTTT. The encoded protein is CASSQSIAGNRGFGNTIYF.

The chain combines TRBV5-1 with TRBJ2-1; D possibly corresponds to TRBD2 (6 bases). V was shortened by 2 bases and J by 8 bases, with 11 bases between the two germline ends. The CDR3 covers 13 residues. The germline V gene encodes CDR1 SGHRS and CDR2 YFSETQ. CDR3 loop: CASSFRGWDEQFF. The CDR3 DNA reads as TGCGCCAGCAGCTTTCGGGGGTGGGATGAGCAGTTCTTC.

The chain carries TRBV5-1 and TRBJ1-2; 9 positions agree with TRBD1. Germline CDR1 and CDR2: SGHRS and YFSETQ. The ends lost 0 bases at V and 8 bases at J; junction bases unmatched: 8. CDR3 length equals 15 residues. The CDR3 is CASSLEAGTGRGYTF. The CDR3 DNA sequence: TGCGCCAGCAGCTTGGAAGCGGGGACAGGGCGAGGCTACACCTTC.

The CDR3 region has the DNA TGTGCCAGCAGCCCGAGGAGTTCAGATACGCAGTATTTT. Translation: CASSPRSSDTQYF. This chain links TRBV7-3 with TRBJ2-3; D unresolved. The germline V and J ends were trimmed by 5 bases and 4 bases, with 10 bases remaining between them. Germline V gene sequence: CDR1 SGHTA, CDR2 FQGTGA. The CDR3 is made up of 13 amino acids.

This clone was counted a few times. This chain uses TRBV19 with TRBJ1-5; 9 bases fit TRBD1. CDR1 is LNHDA and CDR2 is SQIVND in the germline V gene (reference sequence). The V gene end was trimmed by 10 bases and the J gene end by 11 bases; junction bases not matched to a gene: 12. This CDR3 is 13 amino acids long. CDR3 loop: CATSDRGLQAQHF. CDR3 nucleotide sequence: TGTGCCACCTCGGACAGGGGCCTCCAGGCCCAGCATTTT.

This clone was observed once. The chain links TRBV19 to TRBJ1-6; 8 nucleotides align to TRBD1. Trimming took 5 bases from V and 6 from J; bases not matched to a gene: 3. CDR1 and CDR2 from the germline V gene are LNHDA and SQIVND (reference sequence). CDR3 length equals 14 residues. CDR3 nucleotide sequence: TGTGCCAGTAGTCAAACAGGGGGTAATTCACCCCTCCACTTT. Residues: CASSQTGGNSPLHF.

The rearrangement joins TRBV5-1 to TRBJ2-7; D remains unclear. Germline values: CDR1 SGHRS, CDR2 YFSETQ. Trimming shortened V by 3 bases and J by 1 base, and 5 bases separated the two germline ends. The CDR3 runs 12 residues. CDR3 loop: CASSSSSYEQYF. The DNA of the CDR3 is TGCGCCAGCAGCTCCTCGTCCTACGAGCAGTACTTC. The full variable domain, in which reference TRBV5-1 and TRBJ2-7 provide the parts outside the CDR3, is KAGVTQTPRYLIKTRGQQVTLSCSPISGHRSVSWYQQTPGQGLQFLFEYFSETQRNKGNFPGRFSGRQFSNSRSEMNVSTLELGDSALYLCASSSSSYEQYFGPGTRLTVT.

The V call is TRBV30, the J call TRBJ2-5, with a weak D call TRBD1 (7 bases). The J call is in doubt because the DNA end fits TRBJ2-7 better. Germline V gene sequence: CDR1 GTSNPN, CDR2 SVGIG (reference sequence). The CDR3 has 13 residues. The CDR3 DNA is TGTGCCTGGACAGGGGGGTCCGGGCACGAGCAGTACTTC. Translated, it gives CAWTGGSGHEQYF.

The chain uses TRBV11-1 and TRBJ1-6; perhaps TRBD1 as D (5 bases). Trimming left V 3 bases short and J 8 bases short, with 11 bases between. The germline V gene encodes CDR1 SGHAT and CDR2 FQDESV (reference sequence). The CDR3 has 14 amino acids. CDR3 bases: TGTGCCAGCAGCTTCGAGACAGAGTATTCACCCCTCCACTTT. Translated, it gives CASSFETEYSPLHF. The full variable domain, completed using reference TRBV11-1 and TRBJ1-6, is EAEVAQSPRYKITEKSQAVAFWCDPISGHATLYWYRQILGQGPELLVQFQDESVVDDSQLPKDRFSAERLKGVDSTLKIQPAELGDSAMYLCASSFETEYSPLHFGNGTRLTVT.

This sequence joins TRBV19 and TRBJ1-5; D is unclear. Trimming took 2 bases from V and 2 from J, leaving 7 bases between them. Germline lookup yields CDR1 LNHDA and CDR2 SQIVND (reference sequence). This CDR3 is built from 14 residues. The CDR3 sequence is CASSILTGNQPQHF. As DNA, the CDR3 is TGTGCCAGTAGTATATTAACAGGCAATCAGCCCCAGCATTTT.

As for this clone: A junction end diverges from the germline sequence, so it may reflect a read error. The rearrangement uses TRBV5-1 and TRBJ1-1, with 11 bases identical to TRBD1. The CDR3 has 16 residues. The germline V gene has CDR1 SGHRS and CDR2 YFSETQ. As DNA, the CDR3 is TGCGCCACCAGCCCCGGGACAGGGGGTACTTACACTGAAGCTTTCTTT. Translation: CATSPGTGGTYTEAFF.

The gene calls are TRBV6-5 and TRBJ1-5; no clear D gene. The CDR3 runs to 15 residues. The germline CDR1 and CDR2 sequences are MNHEY and SVGAGI. V gave up 8 bases and J gave up 0 bases, with 14 bases separating them. CDR3 sequence: CASSPDRGSNQPQHF. The DNA of the CDR3 is TGTGCCAGCTCCCCAGACCGCGGTAGCAATCAGCCCCAGCATTTT.

The CDR3 DNA is TGTGCCAGCAGCTCGACGGGGACAGGGGCCCGGGGAAAACTGTTTTTT. Translation gives CASSSTGTGARGKLFF. The chain recombines TRBV11-2 with TRBJ1-4; the match to TRBD1 covers 10 bases. Losses at the gene ends were 4 bases for V and 10 bases for J; bases not matched to a gene: 12. The germline gives CDR1 SGHAT, CDR2 FQNNGV. The CDR3 contains 16 residues.

This chain joins TRBV7-8 and TRBJ2-7, with 7 nucleotides matching TRBD2. The ends lost 4 bases at V and 4 bases at J; junction bases unmatched: 10. From germline, CDR1 is SGHVS and CDR2 FQNEAQ. The CDR3 totals 15 residues. DNA for the CDR3: TGTGCCAGCAGCTCTGAAGCGGGGAACTTTTACGAGCAGTACTTC. It yields the protein CASSSEAGNFYEQYF.

This clone was counted between two and nine times. The rearrangement uses TRBV5-8 and TRBJ2-7; 7 bases agree with TRBD2. Unmatched junction bases numbered 5, after V lost 1 base and J lost 1 base. Germline CDR1 reads SGHTS; CDR2 reads YDEGEE. The CDR3 consists of 15 residues. DNA for the CDR3: TGTGCCAGCAGCTTGCTGGGGGGGAGTTCCTACGAGCAGTACTTC. The encoded protein is CASSLLGGSSYEQYF.

The rearrangement joins TRBV7-3 to TRBJ1-1, with no clear D. The CDR3 sequence is 15 residues long. Trimming took off 5 bases at V and 4 bases at J, with 17 bases between the two ends. Looked up from germline, CDR1 is SGHTA and CDR2 is FQGTGA. CDR3 in amino acids: CASSPPGGGSTEAFF. In nucleotides, the CDR3 is TGTGCCAGCAGCCCTCCGGGCGGAGGGAGCACTGAAGCTTTCTTT. Full variable domain (rest looked up from reference TRBV7-3 and TRBJ1-1): GAGVSQTPSNKVTEKGKYVELRCDPISGHTALYWYRQSLGQGPEFLIYFQGTGAADDSGLPNDRFFAVRPEGSVSTLKIQRTERGDSAVYLCASSPPGGGSTEAFFGQGTRLTVV.

The V call is TRBV5-1, the J call TRBJ1-4; 7 bases agree with TRBD1. Germline lookup yields CDR1 SGHRS and CDR2 YFSETQ. J was trimmed by 8 bases and V by 4 bases; bases with no gene match: 5. CDR3 length: 13 residues. CDR3 sequence: CASSVQGREKLFF. The CDR3 coding sequence is TGCGCCAGCAGCGTACAGGGGAGAGAAAAACTGTTTTTT.

The chain links TRBV29-1 to TRBJ2-3, with a weak D call TRBD1 (6 bases). The V gene's germline CDR1 is SQVTM and CDR2 ANQGSEA. V was clipped by 5 bases and J by 4 bases, with 10 bases between them. The CDR3 sequence is 12 residues long. In nucleotides, the CDR3 is TGCAGCGTTCGGGCAGGGGCAGATACGCAGTATTTT. Protein sequence: CSVRAGADTQYF.